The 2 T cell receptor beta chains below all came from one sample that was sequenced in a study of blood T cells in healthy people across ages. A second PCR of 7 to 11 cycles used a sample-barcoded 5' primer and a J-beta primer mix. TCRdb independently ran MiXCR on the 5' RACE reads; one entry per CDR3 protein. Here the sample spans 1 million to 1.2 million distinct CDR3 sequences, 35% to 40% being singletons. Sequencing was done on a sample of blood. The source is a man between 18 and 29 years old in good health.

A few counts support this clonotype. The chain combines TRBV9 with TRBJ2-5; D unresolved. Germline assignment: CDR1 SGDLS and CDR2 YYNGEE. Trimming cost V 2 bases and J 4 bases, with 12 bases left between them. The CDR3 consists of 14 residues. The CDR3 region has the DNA TGTGCCAGCAGCGTCTCGAGTGTGAGAGAGACCCAGTACTTC. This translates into CASSVSSVRETQYF.

CDR3 residues: CASSLSVSGGETQYF. CDR3 in DNA: TGCGCCAGCAGCTTAAGCGTGAGCGGCGGGGAGACCCAGTACTTC. This chain links TRBV5-1 with TRBJ2-5; D might be TRBD2 (5 bases). The CDR3 length is 15 residues. Trimming stripped 2 bases from V and 5 bases from J, with 16 bases between. Germline V gives CDR1 SGHRS, CDR2 YFSETQ.